One sample yielded the 4 T cell receptor beta chains listed below, sequenced in a study of blood T cell repertoires in COVID-19. The data were produced by immunoSEQ multiplex PCR, yet TCRdb's version contains in-frame clones alone and is incomplete. The table has fewer than 250,000 clones, less than 90% seen once; the top ten hold about 11%. The sample consisted of peripheral blood. The source is a woman older than 75 with COVID-19, enrolled during active disease.

J is TRBJ1-1 and V is TRBV2; 9 bases fit TRBD1. Per germline, CDR1 SNHLY and CDR2 FYNNEI. There are 12 residues in the CDR3. J was trimmed by 5 bases and V by 7 bases; bases with no gene match: 2. The CDR3 loop reads CASMDRGTEAFF. DNA for the CDR3: TGTGCCAGCATGGACAGGGGAACTGAAGCTTTCTTT.

The J gene is TRBJ1-1, the V gene TRBV3-1 (or the pseudogene TRBV3-2); the D is unclear. CDR3 length: 13 amino acids. Trimming cost V 1 base and J 6 bases, with 9 bases left between them. Germline CDR1 is LGHDT and CDR2 is YNNKEL (reference sequence). CDR3 sequence: CASSQGFGAEAFF. CDR3 nucleotides: TGTGCCAGCAGCCAAGGCTTTGGAGCTGAAGCTTTCTTT.

CDR3 in DNA: TGTGCCAGCAGGGGCACAGGGGGTAACACTGAAGCTTTCTTT. Protein sequence: CASRGTGGNTEAFF. This chain links TRBV2 with TRBJ1-1, with TRBD1 matching 8 bases. V shed 6 bases and J 2 bases; nucleotides not matched to a gene: 5. In germline, CDR1 is SNHLY, CDR2 FYNNEI. This CDR3 is 14 amino acids long.

The chain couples TRBV7-2 to TRBJ2-5; D perhaps matches TRBD1 (7 bases). This CDR3 region has 16 residues. V was cut by 1 base and J by 2 bases, with 14 bases left in between. In germline, CDR1 is SGHTA, CDR2 FQGNSA. CDR3 sequence: CASSLVGQGGQETQYF. The CDR3 bases are TGTGCCAGCAGCTTAGTGGGGCAGGGGGGTCAAGAGACCCAGTACTTC.